This entry lists 18 T cell receptor beta chains sequenced from one sample in a study of T cells after yellow fever vaccination. In TCRdb, the 5' RACE reads were re-called with MiXCR into one record per CDR3 protein. Of 28,000 or so distinct CDR3 sequences in the sample, 3.5% to 5% were seen once. The starting material was CD8+ T cells sorted from PBMCs, obtained 5 days after the yellow fever booster vaccination. The receptors here all came from a young man who received the YFV17D yellow fever vaccine.

This clonotype was seen many times. The genes are TRBV7-9 and TRBJ1-6, with D possibly matching TRBD1 (6 bases). This CDR3 is built from 15 residues. V was shortened by 5 bases and J by 3 bases, with 11 bases between the two germline ends. In germline, CDR1 is SEHNR, CDR2 FQNEAQ (reference sequence). The CDR3 region is CASSDSTGYNSPLHF. The CDR3 DNA reads as TGTGCCAGCAGCGATTCGACAGGCTATAATTCACCCCTCCACTTT.

This clonotype was observed at least ten times. The rearrangement links TRBV7-8 to TRBJ2-3; D might be TRBD1 (5 bases). Trimming pared 3 bases from V and 5 bases from J, leaving 15 bases between. The CDR3 sequence is 15 residues long. CDR1 and CDR2 from the germline V gene are SGHVS and FQNEAQ. CDR3 nucleotide sequence: TGTGCCAGCAGCTTGGTGGATCCAACAGGAGATACGCAGTATTTT. It specifies CASSLVDPTGDTQYF.

This clonotype was counted many times. This chain connects TRBV24-1 to TRBJ2-1; possible D gene TRBD2, 5 bases. CDR1 is KGHDR and CDR2 is SFDVKD in the germline V gene. There are 13 residues in the CDR3. V was clipped by 5 bases and J by 9 bases, with 13 bases between them. CDR3 sequence reads: CATSGAGETEQFF. CDR3 coding DNA: TGTGCCACCAGTGGTGCCGGGGAGACTGAGCAGTTCTTC.

This clonotype was seen ten or more times. V is TRBV5-1 and J is TRBJ2-7; no reliable D call. The CDR3 is made up of 16 amino acids. V was shortened by 4 bases and J by 0 bases, with 17 bases between the two germline ends. CDR1 is SGHRS, CDR2 YFSETQ, per germline. The CDR3 protein is CASSLDEALSSYEQYF. CDR3 in DNA: TGCGCCAGCAGCCTGGACGAAGCGCTAAGCTCCTACGAGCAGTACTTC.

This clonotype was seen many times. V is TRBV6-1 and J is TRBJ2-7; the match to TRBD1 covers 12 bases. The V gene end was trimmed by 4 bases and the J gene end by 4 bases; junction bases not matched to a gene: 2. This CDR3 spans 14 amino acids. The germline gives CDR1 MNHNS, CDR2 SASEGT. In DNA form, the CDR3 reads TGTGCCAGCAGTGCGGGACAGGGGGCATACGAGCAGTACTTC. Encoded protein: CASSAGQGAYEQYF.

This clonotype was seen ten or more times. V is TRBV7-9 and J is TRBJ2-5, with D hard to call. The CDR3 is 14 amino acids. CDR1 and CDR2 from the germline V gene are SEHNR and FQNEAQ (reference sequence). V gave up 1 base and J gave up 1 base, with 7 bases separating them. CDR3 protein: CASSLDRSQETQYF. For the CDR3, the DNA is TGTGCCAGCAGCTTAGACCGCTCCCAAGAGACCCAGTACTTC.

This clonotype was counted many times. The V and J genes are TRBV9 and TRBJ2-1, with 7 positions matching TRBD2. The CDR3 totals 13 residues. Germline loops: CDR1 SGDLS, CDR2 YYNGEE. V shed 2 bases and J 9 bases; nucleotides not matched to a gene: 5. CDR3 nucleotide sequence: TGTGCCAGCAGCGTGGGGGGAGGGACTGAGCAGTTCTTC. Translation gives CASSVGGGTEQFF.

This clonotype has a count of ten or more. The chain employs TRBV15 and TRBJ2-7; the D is unclear. There are 14 residues in the CDR3. The V and J ends lost 1 base and 5 bases respectively, with 12 bases between them. Germline V gene data show CDR1 as LNHNV and CDR2 as YYDKDF (reference sequence). Here the CDR3 reads CATSRGLTPDEQYF. The CDR3, as DNA: TGTGCCACCAGCAGAGGGCTGACCCCTGACGAGCAGTACTTC.

This clonotype occurred many times. The chain is built from TRBV7-9 and TRBJ2-5; D call uncertain. V dropped 6 bases and J dropped 4 bases, with 12 bases sitting between them. This CDR3 contains 13 residues. Germline lookup yields CDR1 SEHNR and CDR2 FQNEAQ (reference sequence). The CDR3 region is CASRPPARETQYF. The CDR3 DNA is TGTGCCAGCAGACCGCCGGCGCGAGAGACCCAGTACTTC.

In this sample, this clonotype is large. CDR3 bases: TGTGCCAGCAATAAATACAATGAGCAGTTCTTC. It translates to CASNKYNEQFF. The chain recombines TRBV6-2 or TRBV6-3 with TRBJ2-1; D remains ambiguous. CDR1 and CDR2 from the germline V gene are MNHEY and SVGEGT. V lost 7 bases to trimming and J lost 4 bases, with 5 bases between them. The CDR3 runs to 11 residues.

This clonotype has at least ten counts. The chain is built from TRBV4-3 and TRBJ1-1; D is uncertain. With 4 bases removed from V and 0 bases from J, the gap between germline ends came to 9 bases. The CDR3 consists of 14 residues. The germline V gene has CDR1 LGHNA and CDR2 YSLEER. The CDR3 loop is CASSLQFLNTEAFF. The DNA for the CDR3 is TGCGCCAGCAGCCTCCAGTTTTTGAACACTGAAGCTTTCTTT.

This clonotype has at least ten counts. The CDR3 DNA reads TGTGCCAGCAGTCCACGCCCCAGCTCCTACAATGAGCAGTTCTTC. Translated, it gives CASSPRPSSYNEQFF. The chain recombines TRBV6-2 or TRBV6-3 with TRBJ2-1; no reliable D call. This CDR3 comprises 15 residues. Trimming removed 5 bases from V and 0 bases from J, with 11 bases in between. Per the germline V gene, CDR1 is MNHEY and CDR2 is SVGEGT.

The sample holds many counts of this clonotype. The chain has TRBV5-5 and TRBJ2-1; D is uncertain. Germline CDR1 SGHKS, CDR2 YYEKEE (reference sequence). V was trimmed by 5 bases and J by 0 bases, leaving 6 bases between them. CDR3 size: 13 residues. The CDR3, as DNA: TGTGCCAGCAGGCCCGACTCCTACAATGAGCAGTTCTTC. Residues: CASRPDSYNEQFF.

This clonotype was counted at least ten times. The chain joins TRBV4-3 to TRBJ2-7; 9 bases line up with TRBD2. CDR3 length: 17 amino acids. CDR1 LGHNA and CDR2 YSLEER come from the germline V gene. J gave up 6 bases and V 0 bases, and 12 bases lay outside the gene matches. The CDR3 nucleotides read TGCGCCAGCAGCCAAGAGATACTAGCGGGTTTGGGGCGCGAGCAGTACTTC. Its protein product is CASSQEILAGLGREQYF.

This clonotype was counted ten times or more. The rearrangement joins TRBV2 to TRBJ2-5, with D perhaps matching TRBD1 (5 bases). This CDR3 region has 11 residues. V was clipped by 10 bases and J by 5 bases, with 11 bases between them. Per germline, CDR1 SNHLY and CDR2 FYNNEI. The CDR3 region has the DNA TGTGCCACCGCAAAGGGGGAGACCCAGTACTTC. Translated: CATAKGETQYF.

This clonotype was counted many times. This rearrangement joins TRBV10-1 to TRBJ2-3; no definite D call. The CDR3 extends over 14 amino acids. Germline V lookup: CDR1 WNHNN, CDR2 SYGVQD (reference sequence). The V end lost 0 bases, the J end lost 2 bases, and 6 bases lay between the germline ends. CDR3: CASSESRITDTQYF. The CDR3 region has the DNA TGCGCCAGCAGTGAGTCGAGGATCACAGATACGCAGTATTTT.

This clonotype has at least ten counts. This chain connects TRBV6-1 to TRBJ2-1, with TRBD1 matching 10 bases. Looked up from germline, CDR1 is MNHNS and CDR2 is SASEGT. CDR3 length: 14 amino acids. In nucleotides, the CDR3 is TGTGCGACCTGGACAGGGGGGCCCTACAATGAGCAGTTCTTC. It encodes CATWTGGPYNEQFF.

This clonotype was seen many times. The rearrangement links TRBV11-2 to TRBJ2-7, with TRBD2 as a possible D gene (5 bases). V was cut by 1 base and J by 6 bases, with 10 bases left in between. Germline V gene sequence: CDR1 SGHAT, CDR2 FQNNGV. The CDR3 extends over 13 amino acids. DNA of the CDR3: TGTGCCAGCAGCTTAGTCGGCGGAGGCGAGCAGTACTTC. Its translation: CASSLVGGGEQYF.